This entry features one TCR beta chain sequence. This clone may be a read error of a much larger clone one base away. This sample was taken from a study of radiotherapy plus CTLA-4 blockade in lung cancer. Per the germline V gene, CDR1 is SGHRS and CDR2 is YFSETQ. V lost 4 bases and J lost 1; bases outside the gene matches: 3. CDR3 length: 14 residues. Here immunoSEQ multiplex PCR was the method, and the copy in TCRdb shows in-frame clones only, minus some. The sample has about 88,000 clones; more than 70% are singletons. Focal radiation plus CTLA-4 blockade with ipilimumab was given to patients with chemo-refractory metastatic non-small-cell lung cancer.

The TCR was taken from a human donor with non-small cell lung cancer that progressed on radiotherapy plus ipilimumab. The sequences come from peripheral blood, collected from a patient treated with radiotherapy plus ipilimumab. This chain connects TRBV5-1 to TRBJ1-1, with 8 bases matching TRBD1. CDR3 sequence: CASSTGTGNTEAFF. The CDR3 DNA reads TGCGCCAGCAGCACCGGGACAGGGAACACTGAAGCTTTCTTT.